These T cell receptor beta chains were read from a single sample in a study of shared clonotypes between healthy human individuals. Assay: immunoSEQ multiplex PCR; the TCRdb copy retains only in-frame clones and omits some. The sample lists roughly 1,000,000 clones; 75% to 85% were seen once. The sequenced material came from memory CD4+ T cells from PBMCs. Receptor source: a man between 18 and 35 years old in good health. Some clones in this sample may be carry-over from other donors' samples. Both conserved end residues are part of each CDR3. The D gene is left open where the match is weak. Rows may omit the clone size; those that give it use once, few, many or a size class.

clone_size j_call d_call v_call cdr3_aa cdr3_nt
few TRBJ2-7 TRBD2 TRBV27 CASSQIASGTYEQYF TGTGCCAGCAGCCAGATAGCTAGCGGCACCTACGAGCAGTACTTC
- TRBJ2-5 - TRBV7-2 CASTADRGFQETQYF TGTGCCAGCACCGCTGACCGGGGGTTCCAAGAGACCCAGTACTTC
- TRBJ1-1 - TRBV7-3 CASSLTGPNTEAFF TGTGCCAGCAGCTTAACTGGGCCGAACACTGAAGCTTTCTTT
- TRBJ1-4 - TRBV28 CASLGVQEKLFF TGTGCCAGCCTGGGGGTGCAAGAAAAACTGTTTTTT
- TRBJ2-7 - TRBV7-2 CASSFSGTSYEQYF TGTGCCAGCAGCTTTTCCGGGACTTCATACGAGCAGTACTTC
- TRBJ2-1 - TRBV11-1 CASSSSWEQFF TGTGCCAGCAGCTCGTCTTGGGAGCAGTTCTTC
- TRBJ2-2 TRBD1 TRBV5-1 CASGGTGGNTGELFF TGCGCCAGCGGAGGGACAGGGGGCAACACCGGGGAGCTGTTTTTT
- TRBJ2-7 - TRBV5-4 CASSVDYEQYF TGTGCCAGCAGCGTCGACTACGAGCAGTACTTC
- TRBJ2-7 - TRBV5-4 CASSLSAGKNYEQYF TGTGCCAGCAGCTTGTCGGCGGGTAAAAACTACGAGCAGTACTTC
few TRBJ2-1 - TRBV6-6 CASSRTLPTDEQFF TGTGCCAGCAGTCGAACGCTCCCGACCGATGAGCAGTTCTTC
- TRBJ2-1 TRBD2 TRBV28 CASSFRTRAYNEQFF TGTGCCAGCAGTTTTCGGACTAGGGCCTACAATGAGCAGTTCTTC
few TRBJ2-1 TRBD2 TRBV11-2 CASTQGASGYNEQFF TGTGCCAGCACCCAAGGGGCTAGCGGTTACAATGAGCAGTTCTTC
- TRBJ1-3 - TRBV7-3 CASSLKSGGNGNTIYF TGTGCCAGCAGCTTAAAGAGTGGGGGAAATGGAAACACCATATATTTT
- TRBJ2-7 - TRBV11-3 CASSSDAGAHLGSEQYF TGTGCCAGCAGCTCAGATGCCGGGGCCCACTTGGGGAGCGAGCAGTACTTC
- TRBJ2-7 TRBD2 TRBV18 CASSPRLAGGNEQYF TGTGCCAGCTCACCGCGACTAGCGGGAGGCAACGAGCAGTACTTC
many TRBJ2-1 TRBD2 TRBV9 CASSPRGGGSSYNEQFF TGTGCCAGCAGCCCCCGCGGTGGCGGGAGCTCCTACAATGAGCAGTTCTTC
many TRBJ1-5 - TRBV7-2 CASSLGVREAQPQHF TGTGCCAGCAGCTTAGGTGTACGGGAGGCTCAGCCCCAGCATTTT
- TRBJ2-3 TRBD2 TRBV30 CAWSSGGPSDTQYF TGTGCCTGGAGTAGCGGGGGCCCATCGGATACGCAGTATTTT
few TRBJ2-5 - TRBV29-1 CSVESGPQETQYF TGCAGCGTTGAATCGGGACCCCAAGAGACCCAGTACTTC
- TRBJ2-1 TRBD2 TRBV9 CASSVDQAGVSGEQFF TGTGCCAGCAGCGTAGACCAAGCGGGAGTGTCGGGGGAGCAGTTCTTC
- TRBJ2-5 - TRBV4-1 CASSQEGFGPIGTQYF TGCGCCAGCAGCCAAGAAGGGTTCGGGCCTATAGGGACCCAGTACTTC
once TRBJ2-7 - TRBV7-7 CASSFGRSYEQYF TGTGCCAGCAGCTTCGGCAGAAGCTACGAGCAGTACTTC
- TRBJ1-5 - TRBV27 CASSATVYSNQPQHF TGTGCCAGCAGTGCGACGGTCTATAGCAATCAGCCCCAGCATTTT
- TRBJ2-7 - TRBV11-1 CASSISSGATYEQYF TGTGCCAGCAGCATTAGTTCGGGAGCAACATACGAGCAGTACTTC
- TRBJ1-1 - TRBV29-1 CSVGWPGAKAFF TGCAGCGTTGGATGGCCAGGGGCGAAAGCTTTCTTT
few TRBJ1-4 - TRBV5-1 CASSPTVGSKEKLFF TGCGCCAGCAGCCCGACGGTCGGTTCCAAAGAAAAACTGTTTTTT
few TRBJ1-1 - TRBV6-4 CASSDSWGRRVNTEAFF TGTGCCAGCAGTGACTCCTGGGGCAGGAGAGTTAACACTGAAGCTTTCTTT
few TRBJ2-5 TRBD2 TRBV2 CASSLAGPPRGAQYF TGTGCCAGCAGCCTAGCGGGGCCCCCCCGGGGGGCCCAGTACTTC
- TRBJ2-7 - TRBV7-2 CASSRAQGDRNF TGTGCCAGCAGCAGGGCCCAGGGCGACAGGAACTTC
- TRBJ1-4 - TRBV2 CASSERKGAVEKLFF TGTGCCAGCAGCGAGAGGAAAGGGGCGGTCGAAAAACTGTTTTTT
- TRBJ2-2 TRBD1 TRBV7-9 CASSRDRGLTGELFF TGTGCCAGCAGTCGGGACAGGGGTCTCACCGGGGAGCTGTTTTTT
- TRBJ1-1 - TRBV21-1 CASNPAFYYTEAFF TGTGCCAGCAACCCAGCTTTTTATTACACTGAAGCTTTCTTT
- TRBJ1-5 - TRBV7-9 CASSQGGHNNQPQHF TGTGCCAGCAGCCAAGGGGGACACAACAATCAGCCCCAGCATTTT
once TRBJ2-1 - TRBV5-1 CASAAMDFPQKFF TGCGCCAGCGCCGCTATGGACTTTCCACAAAAGTTCTTC
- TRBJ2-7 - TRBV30 CAWSVTGGYEQYF TGTGCCTGGAGTGTTACCGGGGGCTACGAGCAGTACTTC
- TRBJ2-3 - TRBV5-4 CASSRGRTEPGTDTQYF TGTGCCAGCAGCCGAGGGAGAACAGAACCGGGCACAGATACGCAGTATTTT
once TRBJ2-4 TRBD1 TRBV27 CASKRTGGSAKNIQYF TGTGCCAGCAAACGTACAGGGGGTTCGGCCAAAAACATTCAGTACTTC
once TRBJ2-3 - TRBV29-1 CSVGGADSTDTQYF TGCAGCGTTGGGGGAGCGGATAGCACAGATACGCAGTATTTT
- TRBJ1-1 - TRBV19 CARGGTEAFF TGTGCCAGGGGTGGGACTGAAGCTTTCTTT
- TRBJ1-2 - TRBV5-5 CASSWTEYGYTF TGTGCCAGCAGCTGGACGGAATATGGCTACACCTTC
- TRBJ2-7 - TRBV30 CAWSQQGRSYEQYF TGTGCCTGGAGTCAACAGGGAAGGTCCTACGAGCAGTACTTC
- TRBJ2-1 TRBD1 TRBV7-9 CASSWGQFDNEQFF TGTGCCAGCAGCTGGGGACAGTTTGACAATGAGCAGTTCTTC
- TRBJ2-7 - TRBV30 CAWSAVHEQYF TGTGCCTGGAGCGCGGTACACGAGCAGTACTTC
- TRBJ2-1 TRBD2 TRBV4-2 CASSQGAPAGLKYNEQFF TGTGCCAGCAGCCAAGGGGCCCCCGCGGGACTAAAATACAATGAGCAGTTCTTC
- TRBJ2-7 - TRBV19 CASSPAGTPVFYF TGTGCCAGTAGTCCAGCCGGGACTCCGGTTTTCTACTTC
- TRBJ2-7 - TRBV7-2 CASSLEQGGSYEQYF TGTGCCAGCAGCTTAGAACAGGGGGGGTCCTACGAGCAGTACTTC
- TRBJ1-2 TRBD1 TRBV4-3 CASSQPGQGRYGYTF TGCGCCAGCAGCCAACCGGGACAGGGGCGATATGGCTACACCTTC
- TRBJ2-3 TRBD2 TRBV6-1 CASSEIVGLVTDTQYF TGTGCCAGCAGTGAAATAGTGGGACTAGTAACGGATACGCAGTATTTT
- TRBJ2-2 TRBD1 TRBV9 CASSARQGPNTGELFF TGTGCCAGCAGCGCAAGACAGGGGCCCAACACCGGGGAGCTGTTTTTT
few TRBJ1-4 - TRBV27 CASSLRGAFNEKLFF TGTGCCAGCAGTTTAAGGGGCGCCTTTAATGAAAAACTGTTTTTT
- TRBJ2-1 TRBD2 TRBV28 CASSPTPGLAGLGSYNEQFF TGTGCCAGCAGTCCTACGCCGGGGCTAGCGGGATTGGGCTCCTACAATGAGCAGTTCTTC
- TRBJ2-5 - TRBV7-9 CASSLRDAQTQYF TGTGCCAGCAGCTTACGTGACGCCCAGACCCAGTACTTC
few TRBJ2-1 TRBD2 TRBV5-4 CASSLASGRAGEQFF TGTGCCAGCAGCTTGGCTAGCGGGAGGGCCGGGGAGCAGTTCTTC